This section outlines one T cell receptor beta chain sequence together with its context. The sample is drawn from a study of T cell changes during pregnancy in multiple sclerosis. Libraries were prepared by immunoSEQ multiplex PCR; TCRdb keeps only in-frame clonotypes and omits some of them. The sample records over 50,000 clones, around 90% being singletons. The sequence came from a female donor in good health, enrolled as a control in a pregnancy study. The sequences come from peripheral blood, collected in the first trimester of pregnancy.

The CDR3 DNA follows: TGCGCCAGCAGGGAAGAGGGAGAGACCCAGTACTTC. Its protein product is CASREEGETQYF. V is TRBV5-1 and J is TRBJ2-5, with D perhaps TRBD2 (5 bases). The CDR3 has 12 residues. Trimming removed 5 bases at V and 4 bases at J, with 9 bases between. Germline values: CDR1 SGHRS, CDR2 YFSETQ.